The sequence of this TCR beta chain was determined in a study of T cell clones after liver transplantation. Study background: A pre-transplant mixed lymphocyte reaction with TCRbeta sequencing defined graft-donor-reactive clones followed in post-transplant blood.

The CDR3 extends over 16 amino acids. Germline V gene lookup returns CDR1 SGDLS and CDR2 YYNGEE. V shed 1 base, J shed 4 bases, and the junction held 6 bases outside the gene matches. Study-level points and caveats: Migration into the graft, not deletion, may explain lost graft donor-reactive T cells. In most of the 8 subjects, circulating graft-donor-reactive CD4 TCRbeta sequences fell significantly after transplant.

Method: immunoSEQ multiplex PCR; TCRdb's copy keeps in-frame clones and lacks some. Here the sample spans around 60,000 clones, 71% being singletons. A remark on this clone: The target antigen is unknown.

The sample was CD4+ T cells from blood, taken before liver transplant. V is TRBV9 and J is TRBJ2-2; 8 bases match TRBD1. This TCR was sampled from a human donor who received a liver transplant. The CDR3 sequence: CASSVLPTGATGELFF. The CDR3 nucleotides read TGTGCCAGCAGCGTACTTCCGACAGGGGCCACCGGGGAGCTGTTTTTT.